This passage covers 23 T cell receptor beta chains from one sample sequenced in a study of OX40 agonist ivuxolimab in advanced cancers. Libraries were prepared by immunoSEQ multiplex PCR; TCRdb keeps only in-frame clonotypes and omits some of them. Among about 93,000 clones, around 90% were seen once, and the ten largest hold roughly 2.6%. The sequencing used CD4+ or CD8+ T cells sorted from blood, collected in a trial of the OX40 agonist ivuxolimab. The receptors were sampled from an adult with an advanced solid tumor such as melanoma, head and neck, liver or kidney cancer.

The chain recombines TRBV7-8 with TRBJ2-7; D is ambiguous. Germline-derived CDR1 and CDR2 are SGHVS and FQNEAQ. CDR3 length: 13 amino acids. Trimming removed 5 bases from V and 3 bases from J, with 11 bases in between. CDR3 in amino acids: CASSREPSYEQYF. The CDR3 DNA reads TGTGCCAGCAGCCGAGAGCCCAGCTACGAGCAGTACTTC.

The rearrangement joins TRBV5-1 to TRBJ2-7; 9 positions match TRBD1. The V segment lost 0 bases and the J segment 2 bases; nucleotides outside the gene matches: 6. The germline V gene has CDR1 SGHRS and CDR2 YFSETQ. The CDR3 runs 16 residues. Here the CDR3 DNA reads TGCGCCAGCAGCTTGGGGCGGACAGGGGCGACCTACGAGCAGTACTTC. Protein product: CASSLGRTGATYEQYF.

V usage is TRBV7-6 and J usage is TRBJ2-2; 11 nucleotides match TRBD1. Germline V gene lookup returns CDR1 SGHVS and CDR2 FNYEAQ. This CDR3 comprises 17 residues. Trimming took 5 bases from V and 0 from J; bases not matched to a gene: 5. As DNA, the CDR3 is TGTGCCAGCAGCCGCGGACAGGGGGCCGCGAACACCGGGGAGCTGTTTTTT. This sequence encodes CASSRGQGAANTGELFF.

The gene calls are TRBV5-1 and TRBJ2-1, with 12 bases identical to TRBD2. The CDR3 is 15 residues long. Germline loops: CDR1 SGHRS, CDR2 YFSETQ. V was clipped by 0 bases and J by 12 bases; unmatched bases: 7. CDR3 sequence: CASSLATSGSEPQFF. The CDR3 DNA reads TGCGCCAGCAGCTTGGCGACTAGCGGGAGTGAACCGCAGTTCTTC. The whole variable domain, filled in from reference TRBV5-1 and TRBJ2-1, reads KAGVTQTPRYLIKTRGQQVTLSCSPISGHRSVSWYQQTPGQGLQFLFEYFSETQRNKGNFPGRFSGRQFSNSRSEMNVSTLELGDSALYLCASSLATSGSEPQFFGPGTRLTVL.

The count of this clone is one. The CDR3: CASGDRVMTPFF. The CDR3 DNA is TGTGCCAGCGGAGACAGGGTCATGACGCCGTTTTTT. The chain has TRBV28 and TRBJ1-4, with 7 bases matching TRBD1. Trimming cost V 8 bases and J 16 bases; bases outside gene matches: 13. Germline V gives CDR1 MDHEN, CDR2 SYDVKM. The CDR3 consists of 12 residues. The full variable domain, rest sourced from reference TRBV28 and TRBJ1-4, is DVKVTQSSRYLVKRTGEKVFLECVQDMDHENMFWYRQDPGLGLRLIYFSYDVKMKEKGDIPEGYSVSREKKERFSLILESASTNQTSMYLCASGDRVMTPFFGSGTQLSVL.

V gene TRBV27 combines with J gene TRBJ2-7; no definite D call. V was clipped by 10 bases and J by 6 bases, with 16 bases between them. CDR1 is MNHEY, CDR2 SMNVEV, per germline (reference sequence). This CDR3 is 12 amino acids long. DNA for the CDR3: TGTGCCACCTACACCCCATCGGGCGAGCAGTACTTC. This gives the protein CATYTPSGEQYF.

J is TRBJ2-7 and V is TRBV10-3, with TRBD1 identical over 8 bases. V was pared by 5 bases and J by 5 bases, with 8 bases of the junction left unmatched. CDR1 and CDR2 (germline): ENHRY, SYGVKD. CDR3 length equals 14 residues. The chain's CDR3 is CAISPPGGIDEQYF. The CDR3 bases are TGTGCCATCAGTCCCCCAGGGGGCATCGACGAGCAGTACTTC.

This rearrangement joins TRBV10-1 to TRBJ2-3; TRBD2 matches 8 bases. The germline gives CDR1 WNHNN, CDR2 SYGVQD (reference sequence). The CDR3 runs to 18 residues. V lost 2 bases, J lost 5 bases, and 15 bases stayed unmatched. The CDR3 DNA is TGCGCCAGCAGTGAGAAACCCCTAGCGGGCGGAATGGGAGATACGCAGTATTTT. Translating gives CASSEKPLAGGMGDTQYF.

V is TRBV19 and J is TRBJ2-2, with 7 bases identical to TRBD2. The CDR3 has 17 amino acids. CDR1 and CDR2 (germline): LNHDA, SQIVND (reference sequence). V shed 7 bases, J shed 4 bases, and the junction held 15 bases outside the gene matches. CDR3 sequence reads: CASTHRSSGTSTGELFF. CDR3 coding DNA: TGTGCCAGTACCCATCGGTCTAGCGGTACCTCCACCGGGGAGCTGTTTTTT.

The chain's CDR3 is CASSLSGVNTEAFF. The CDR3 DNA reads TGTGCCAGCAGCTTATCAGGGGTGAACACTGAAGCTTTCTTT. The gene calls are TRBV7-2 and TRBJ1-1; TRBD1 might be the D (6 bases). Germline CDR1 and CDR2: SGHTA and FQGNSA. The CDR3 extends over 14 amino acids. Between the trimmed V and J ends, which lost 2 bases and 0 bases, there was a span of 7 bases.

This chain connects TRBV28 to TRBJ1-1; D is perhaps TRBD1 (5 bases). Germline-derived CDR1 and CDR2 are MDHEN and SYDVKM. This CDR3 is built from 16 residues. Trimming left V 3 bases short and J 0 bases short, with 14 bases between. CDR3 sequence: CASSLGGSGVNTEAFF. The CDR3 region has the DNA TGTGCCAGCAGTTTGGGGGGGAGCGGAGTGAACACTGAAGCTTTCTTT.

The V gene is TRBV13, the J gene TRBJ1-4; D may be TRBD1 (5 bases). The CDR3 runs to 16 residues. Germline CDR1 and CDR2: PRHDT and FYEKMQ (reference sequence). Trimming took off 1 base at V and 4 bases at J, with 13 bases between the two ends. The CDR3: CASSLEGRGYNEKLFF. The CDR3 DNA is TGTGCCAGCAGCTTAGAGGGGCGGGGGTATAATGAAAAACTGTTTTTT.

V is TRBV6-5 and J is TRBJ2-7; D ambiguous. Trimming stripped 4 bases from V and 3 bases from J, with 13 bases between. The CDR3 is made up of 14 amino acids. Per the germline V gene, CDR1 is MNHEY and CDR2 is SVGAGI. In DNA, the CDR3 is TGTGCCAGCAGTTCTTATCAAGCGTACTACGAGCAGTACTTC. Amino acids: CASSSYQAYYEQYF.

The chain employs TRBV5-1 and TRBJ1-5, with unresolved D. The CDR3 is made up of 13 amino acids. Per germline, CDR1 SGHRS and CDR2 YFSETQ. The V end lost 0 bases, the J end lost 7 bases, and 8 bases lay between the germline ends. In DNA form, the CDR3 reads TGCGCCAGCAGCTTGGGAAAGGGACAGCCCCAGCATTTT. It yields the protein CASSLGKGQPQHF.

The rearrangement links TRBV6-1 to TRBJ2-3; 10 nucleotides align to TRBD1. There are 15 residues in the CDR3. CDR1 is MNHNS and CDR2 is SASEGT in the germline V gene. V was pared by 7 bases and J by 4 bases, with 8 bases of the junction left unmatched. The CDR3 bases are TGTGCCAGCACCTCAGGGGGGACAGGGGCAGATACGCAGTATTTT. This gives the protein CASTSGGTGADTQYF.

The chain carries TRBV7-9 and TRBJ1-1, with D maybe TRBD1 (5 bases). The CDR3 is 13 residues long. Trimming cost V 3 bases and J 3 bases, with 8 bases left between them. CDR1 and CDR2 from the germline V gene are SEHNR and FQNEAQ (reference sequence). The CDR3 protein is CASSFQGDTEAFF. In DNA, the CDR3 is TGTGCCAGCAGCTTCCAGGGCGACACTGAAGCTTTCTTT.

The CDR3 DNA follows: TGTGCCAGCAGCCAGGGGGTAGCGGGCAGGAACATTCAGTACTTC. It specifies CASSQGVAGRNIQYF. The chain recombines TRBV14 with TRBJ2-4; 7 nucleotides match TRBD2. The CDR3 runs to 15 residues. Germline values: CDR1 SGHDN, CDR2 FVKESK. V lost 3 bases and J lost 7; bases outside the gene matches: 9.

The chain joins TRBV28 to TRBJ2-7; D ambiguous. Trimming removed 5 bases at V and 3 bases at J, with 11 bases between. Germline CDR1 and CDR2: MDHEN and SYDVKM. The CDR3 loop spans 13 amino acids. The CDR3 reads CASSPGQDYEQYF. In DNA, the CDR3 is TGTGCCAGCAGTCCTGGGCAGGACTACGAGCAGTACTTC.

This clone was picked up one time. CDR3 sequence (DNA): TGTGCCAGCAGCTTAGACAGCTATGGCTACACCTTC. It encodes CASSLDSYGYTF. V is TRBV7-3 and J is TRBJ1-2, with D perhaps matching TRBD1 (5 bases). The germline gives CDR1 SGHTA, CDR2 FQGTGA. The CDR3 has 12 amino acids. V was trimmed by 2 bases and J by 4 bases, leaving 5 bases between them.

The chain is built from TRBV15 and TRBJ2-7, with TRBD2 matching over 7 bases. The CDR3 is 16 residues long. The J segment lost 2 bases and the V segment lost 1 base, leaving 8 bases of the junction unmatched. CDR1 LNHNV and CDR2 YYDKDF come from the germline V gene (reference sequence). CDR3 coding DNA: TGTGCCACCAGCAGAGTGGGGGGGACGGCTACCTACGAGCAGTACTTC. Residues: CATSRVGGTATYEQYF.

This sequence joins TRBV20-1 and TRBJ2-7, with D unclear. The germline V gene has CDR1 DFQATT and CDR2 SNEGSKA (reference sequence). V shed 3 bases and J shed 6 bases, with 9 bases lying between them. There are 11 residues in the CDR3. CDR3 in amino acids: CSASTSLEQYF. CDR3 nucleotide sequence: TGCAGTGCTAGTACCTCCCTCGAGCAGTACTTC.

This chain connects TRBV29-1 to TRBJ2-5; tentative D call: TRBD2 (6 bases). Trimming stripped 4 bases from V and 4 bases from J, with 13 bases between. The length of the CDR3 is 13 residues. Germline loops: CDR1 SQVTM, CDR2 ANQGSEA. This CDR3 reads CSVADLGGETQYF. CDR3 DNA sequence: TGCAGCGTTGCTGATCTCGGGGGAGAGACCCAGTACTTC.

The V call is TRBV5-6, the J call TRBJ2-7, with 7 bases fitting TRBD1. After removal of 1 base from V and 0 bases from J, the junction contained 1 base not matched to a gene. Germline V gene lookup returns CDR1 SGHDT and CDR2 YYEEEE. The CDR3 loop spans 14 amino acids. CDR3 sequence reads: CASSLRDSSYEQYF. The CDR3 DNA follows: TGTGCCAGCAGCTTGCGGGACAGCTCCTACGAGCAGTACTTC. Supplemented by reference TRBV5-6 and TRBJ2-7, the full variable domain reads DAGVTQSPTHLIKTRGQQVTLRCSPKSGHDTVSWYQQALGQGPQFIFQYYEEEERQRGNFPDRFSGHQFPNYSSELNVNALLLGDSALYLCASSLRDSSYEQYFGPGTRLTVT.